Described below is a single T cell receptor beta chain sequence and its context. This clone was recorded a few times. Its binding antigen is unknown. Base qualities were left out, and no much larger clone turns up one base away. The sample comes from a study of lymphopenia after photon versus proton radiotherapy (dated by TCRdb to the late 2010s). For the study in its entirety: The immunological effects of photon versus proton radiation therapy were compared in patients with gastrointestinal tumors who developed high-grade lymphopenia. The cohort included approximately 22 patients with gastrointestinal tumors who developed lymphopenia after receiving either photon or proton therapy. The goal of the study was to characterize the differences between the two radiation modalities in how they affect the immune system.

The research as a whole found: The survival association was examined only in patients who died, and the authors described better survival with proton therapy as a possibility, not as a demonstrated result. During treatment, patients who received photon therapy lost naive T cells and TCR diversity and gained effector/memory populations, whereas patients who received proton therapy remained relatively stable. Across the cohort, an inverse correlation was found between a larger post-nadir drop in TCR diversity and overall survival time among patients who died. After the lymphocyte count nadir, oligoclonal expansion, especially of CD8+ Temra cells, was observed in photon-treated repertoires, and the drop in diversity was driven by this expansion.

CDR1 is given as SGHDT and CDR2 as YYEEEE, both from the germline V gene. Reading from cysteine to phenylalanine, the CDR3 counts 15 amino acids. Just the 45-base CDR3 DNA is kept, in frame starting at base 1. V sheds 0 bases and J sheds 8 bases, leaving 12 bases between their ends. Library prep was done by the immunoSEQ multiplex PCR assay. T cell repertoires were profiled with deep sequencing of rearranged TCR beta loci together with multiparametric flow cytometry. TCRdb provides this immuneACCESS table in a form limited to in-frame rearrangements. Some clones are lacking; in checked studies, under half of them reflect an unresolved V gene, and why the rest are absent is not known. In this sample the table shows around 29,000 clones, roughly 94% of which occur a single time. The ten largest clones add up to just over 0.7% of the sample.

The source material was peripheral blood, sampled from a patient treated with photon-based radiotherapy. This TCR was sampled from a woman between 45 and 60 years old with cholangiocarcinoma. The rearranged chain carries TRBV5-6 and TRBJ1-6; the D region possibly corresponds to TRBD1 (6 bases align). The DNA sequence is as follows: TGTGCCAGCAGCTTGGGACAGGTAACTGATTCACCCCTCCACTTT. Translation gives CASSLGQVTDSPLHF.